This T cell receptor (beta chain) was profiled in a study of tissue T cells after allogeneic stem cell transplantation. Sequencing was performed with immunoSEQ multiplex PCR; in TCRdb, only in-frame clones are kept and a portion is missing. The sample holds around 5,000 clones, roughly 47% seen once. Time point here: mouse harvest day 7 after allogeneic transplant. Mouse grafts combined 10^7 T-cell-depleted bone marrow cells with 10^6 splenic CD5+ T cells. This clone was picked up a small number of times. Here the gene names and germline are mouse. What was sequenced was skin. The TCR was taken from a female BALB/c mouse given C57BL/6 T cells with graft-versus-host disease after an allogeneic hematopoietic cell transplant.

The CDR3 loop reads CASSSGLGGREQYF. CDR3 bases read: TGTGCCAGCAGCTCGGGACTGGGGGGGCGAGAACAGTAC. The V call is TRBV3, the J call TRBJ2-7; the match to TRBD2 covers 14 bases. The CDR3 end is not reached by the read, which stops 1 residue before it; the germline J gene fills it in. The CDR3 loop spans 14 amino acids. V trimming: 4 bases; J trimming: 7 bases; junction bases outside the gene matches: 3. The V gene's germline CDR1 is SNHLY and CDR2 FYNGKV (reference sequence).